The 29 T cell receptor beta chains below come from one sample, sequenced in a study of T cells in localized non-small cell lung cancer. The data were produced by immunoSEQ multiplex PCR, yet TCRdb's version contains in-frame clones alone and is incomplete. The table shows roughly 38,000 clones, with roughly 85% occurring only once. Source: peripheral blood mononuclear cells, taken before any cancer treatment. The origin of the receptors is a male donor aged 60 or over with stage II lung adenocarcinoma.

The CDR3 nucleotides read TGCGCCAGCAGCCGGGGAGCGGTCCAAGAGACCCAGTACTTC. Its translation is CASSRGAVQETQYF. This rearrangement joins TRBV5-1 to TRBJ2-5; possibly TRBD2 for D (5 bases). Trimming cost V 4 bases and J 1 base, with 11 bases left between them. CDR3 length: 14 amino acids. The germline V gene encodes CDR1 SGHRS and CDR2 YFSETQ.

The rearrangement uses TRBV2 and TRBJ1-5, with D uncertain. The CDR3 totals 14 residues. Trimming stripped 7 bases from V and 0 bases from J, with 10 bases between. In germline, CDR1 is SNHLY, CDR2 FYNNEI. The CDR3, as DNA: TGTGCCAGCAAGGAGGACTATAGCAATCAGCCCCAGCATTTT. It yields the protein CASKEDYSNQPQHF.

The rearrangement links TRBV4-1 to TRBJ1-2; the D is unclear. CDR3 size: 14 residues. Per the germline V gene, CDR1 is MGHRA and CDR2 is YSYEKL. The V end lost 0 bases, the J end lost 0 bases, and 5 bases lay between the germline ends. For the CDR3, the DNA is TGCGCCAGCAGCCAAGAGCAAACTAACTATGGCTACACCTTC. Residues: CASSQEQTNYGYTF.

The chain is built from TRBV7-2 and TRBJ1-3; D not resolved. V was trimmed by 1 base and J by 1 base, leaving 2 bases between them. This CDR3 spans 13 amino acids. The germline V gene has CDR1 SGHTA and CDR2 FQGNSA. CDR3 sequence reads: CASSLESGNTIYF. In nucleotides, the CDR3 is TGTGCCAGCAGCTTAGAGTCTGGAAACACCATATATTTT.

The V gene is TRBV6-6, the J gene TRBJ1-1, with 12 bases that match TRBD1. Germline CDR1 MNHNY, CDR2 SVGAGI (reference sequence). V gave up 6 bases and J gave up 5 bases; unmatched junction bases: 7. This CDR3 has 15 amino acids. The CDR3 coding sequence is TGTGCCAGCAGAAAGGGACAGGGGGCGGTTACTGAAGCTTTCTTT. It yields the protein CASRKGQGAVTEAFF.

This chain joins TRBV25-1 and TRBJ2-3; possible D gene TRBD2, 7 bases. V lost 3 bases and J 3 bases, leaving 16 bases between the germline ends. The germline V gene encodes CDR1 MGHDK and CDR2 SYGVNS. The CDR3 spans 16 residues. The CDR3 sequence: CASSDAGGGSTDTQYF. The CDR3 DNA follows: TGTGCCAGCAGTGACGCCGGGGGCGGGAGTACAGATACGCAGTATTTT. The full variable domain, with the rest looked up from reference TRBV25-1 and TRBJ2-3, is EADIYQTPRYLVIGTGKKITLECSQTMGHDKMYWYQQDPGMELHLIHYSYGVNSTEKGDLSSESTVSRIRTEHFPLTLESARPSHTSQYLCASSDAGGGSTDTQYFGPGTRLTVL.

For the CDR3, the DNA is TGTGCCAGTAGTATAGAGGAACAGCCCCAGCATTTT. The encoded protein is CASSIEEQPQHF. V is TRBV19 and J is TRBJ1-5; no clear D gene. This CDR3 has 12 residues. Germline V CDR1 and CDR2: LNHDA, SQIVND (reference sequence). Between the trimmed V and J ends, which lost 0 bases and 7 bases, there was a span of 4 bases.

This chain links TRBV7-3 with TRBJ2-2, with 9 nucleotides matching TRBD1. CDR3 size: 16 residues. V lost 5 bases to trimming and J lost 3 bases; unmatched junction nucleotides: 7. CDR1 is SGHTA, CDR2 FQGTGA, per germline. The CDR3 region has the DNA TGTGCCAGCAGCCAAGACGGGACAGGGCACACCGGGGAGCTGTTTTTT. This gives the protein CASSQDGTGHTGELFF.

In this sample, this clone turned up once. The chain couples TRBV4-3 to TRBJ1-1; possibly TRBD1 for D (6 bases). V was pared by 0 bases and J by 1 base, with 15 bases between. CDR1 is LGHNA, CDR2 YSLEER, per germline. There are 17 residues in the CDR3. The CDR3 region has the DNA TGCGCCAGCAGCCAAGATTCGGGGGGCGGGTGGAACACTGAAGCTTTCTTT. This encodes CASSQDSGGGWNTEAFF.

This sequence joins TRBV2 and TRBJ2-5, with D perhaps being TRBD1 or TRBD2 (5 bases each). V shed 10 bases and J shed 1 base, with 13 bases lying between them. Germline values: CDR1 SNHLY, CDR2 FYNNEI. The CDR3 runs to 13 residues. The CDR3 coding sequence is TGTGCCACCCTCCGGGGCCCCCAAGAGACCCAGTACTTC. As protein: CATLRGPQETQYF.

The genes are TRBV28 and TRBJ1-1, with D possibly TRBD1 on 6 matching bases. The length of the CDR3 is 16 residues. Germline V lookup: CDR1 MDHEN, CDR2 SYDVKM. V shed 2 bases and J shed 4 bases, with 17 bases lying between them. The CDR3 bases are TGTGCCAGCAGTTTAATTTGGGGGCAAACGGGCACTGAAGCTTTCTTT. This translates into CASSLIWGQTGTEAFF.

The genes are TRBV6-5 and TRBJ2-2; tentatively, D is TRBD1 (5 bases). V was pared by 8 bases and J by 2 bases, with 12 bases between. This CDR3 contains 14 residues. Germline V gives CDR1 MNHEY, CDR2 SVGAGI. The CDR3 bases are TGTGCCAGCGGAAGACAGATTAACACCGGGGAGCTGTTTTTT. Encoded protein: CASGRQINTGELFF.

J is TRBJ2-7 and V is TRBV6-5; 8 bases are a match to TRBD2. Germline V lookup: CDR1 MNHEY, CDR2 SVGAGI. V was pared by 5 bases and J by 6 bases, with 6 bases of the junction left unmatched. The CDR3 has 13 residues. CDR3 residues: CASSPGLVGEQYF. CDR3 in DNA: TGTGCCAGCAGTCCGGGACTAGTTGGCGAGCAGTACTTC.

This clone was recorded once. The J gene is TRBJ2-1, the V gene TRBV28; 7 positions match TRBD2. CDR1 is MDHEN, CDR2 SYDVKM, per germline. J gave up 2 bases and V 4 bases, and 8 bases lay outside the gene matches. The CDR3 is made up of 16 amino acids. The CDR3 reads CASSSLLAETYNEQFF. The CDR3 DNA reads as TGTGCCAGCAGTTCCCTTCTAGCGGAAACCTACAATGAGCAGTTCTTC.

The chain links TRBV6-5 to TRBJ2-3, with TRBD2 as a possible D gene (7 bases). CDR3 length equals 15 residues. V lost 6 bases and J lost 5, with 18 bases in between. Germline lookup yields CDR1 MNHEY and CDR2 SVGAGI. The CDR3 nucleotides read TGTGCCAGCAGAGTACAGGGAGGGCCAGGAGATACGCAGTATTTT. It is translated as CASRVQGGPGDTQYF.

This chain joins TRBV4-2 and TRBJ2-3; D remains unclear. Between the trimmed V and J ends, which lost 1 base and 6 bases, there was a span of 11 bases. The CDR3 has 14 residues. CDR1 and CDR2 from the germline V gene are LGHNA and YNFKEQ. The CDR3 DNA sequence: TGTGCCAGCAGCCAAGTCGACCCCAGGGATACGCAGTATTTT. It codes for CASSQVDPRDTQYF.

The V and J genes are TRBV7-2 and TRBJ2-2; D may be TRBD2 (5 bases). CDR1 SGHTA and CDR2 FQGNSA come from the germline V gene. The CDR3 is 15 amino acids. V was shortened by 1 base and J by 4 bases, with 10 bases between the two germline ends. CDR3 protein: CASSLVRTLTGELFF. The DNA of the CDR3 is TGTGCCAGCAGCTTAGTAAGGACTCTCACCGGGGAGCTGTTTTTT. Filled out from reference TRBV7-2 and TRBJ2-2, the complete variable domain reads GAGVSQSPSNKVTEKGKDVELRCDPISGHTALYWYRQSLGQGLEFLIYFQGNSAPDKSGLPSDRFSAERTGGSVSTLTIQRTQQEDSAVYLCASSLVRTLTGELFFGEGSRLTVL.

This sequence joins TRBV5-1 and TRBJ2-6; unclear D gene. V shed 5 bases and J shed 2 bases, with 5 bases lying between them. The V gene's germline CDR1 is SGHRS and CDR2 YFSETQ. The CDR3 consists of 13 residues. The CDR3 sequence: CASSFAGANVLTF. CDR3 DNA: TGCGCCAGCAGTTTCGCTGGGGCCAACGTCCTGACTTTC.

The chain uses TRBV11-3 and TRBJ1-1; 8 bases are shared with TRBD1. The germline gives CDR1 SGHNT, CDR2 YENEEA. V shed 2 bases and J 7 bases; nucleotides not matched to a gene: 6. This CDR3 is 14 amino acids long. Here the CDR3 DNA reads TGTGCCAGCAGCTTAAACACCGGGACAGGTGAAGCTTTCTTT. As protein: CASSLNTGTGEAFF.

The CDR3 DNA follows: TGTGCCAGCAGTGGTGGAAGCATAGGCGAGCAGTACTTC. Translating it yields CASSGGSIGEQYF. The gene calls are TRBV28 and TRBJ2-7; D remains unclear. This CDR3 spans 13 amino acids. V dropped 5 bases and J dropped 6 bases, with 14 bases sitting between them. The germline V gene encodes CDR1 MDHEN and CDR2 SYDVKM.

The gene calls are TRBV6-6 and TRBJ2-7; D is perhaps TRBD2 (5 bases). With 6 bases removed from V and 0 bases from J, the gap between germline ends came to 9 bases. Germline V gene data show CDR1 as MNHNY and CDR2 as SVGAGI (reference sequence). The length of the CDR3 is 13 residues. CDR3 loop: CASRSGVSYEQYF. The CDR3 nucleotides read TGTGCCAGCAGATCCGGGGTCTCCTACGAGCAGTACTTC.

The DNA for the CDR3 is TGTGCCAGCAGCTTAGGTGAGCAGGGCAGACTGTTTTTT. Protein product: CASSLGEQGRLFF. The chain recombines TRBV5-4 with TRBJ1-4; D may be TRBD1 (5 bases). CDR3 size: 13 residues. Germline V gene sequence: CDR1 SGHNT, CDR2 YYREEE (reference sequence). V lost 2 bases and J lost 13, with 15 bases in between.

The table lists this clone with a count of one. The chain is built from TRBV13 and TRBJ2-1; 10 nucleotides agree with TRBD1. Germline loops: CDR1 PRHDT, CDR2 FYEKMQ (reference sequence). V was pared by 5 bases and J by 6 bases, with 1 base of the junction left unmatched. This CDR3 spans 13 amino acids. The CDR3 loop reads CASSRDRGNEQFF. The CDR3 nucleotides are TGTGCCAGCAGCCGGGACAGGGGCAATGAGCAGTTCTTC.

The chain recombines TRBV29-1 with TRBJ2-2; D ambiguous. Germline-derived CDR1 and CDR2 are SQVTM and ANQGSEA. V lost 4 bases, J lost 4 bases, and 4 bases lay in between. The CDR3 is 11 amino acids. Here the CDR3 DNA reads TGCAGCGTTGCCTTCACCGGGGAGCTGTTTTTT. Its translation is CSVAFTGELFF.

This clone has just a few counts. The V call is TRBV6-6, the J call TRBJ1-2, with TRBD1 identical over 7 bases. This CDR3 has 15 residues. Per germline, CDR1 MNHNY and CDR2 SVGAGI (reference sequence). V lost 8 bases to trimming and J lost 1 base; unmatched junction nucleotides: 10. The CDR3 spells CASVKGARGNYGYTF. The CDR3 DNA follows: TGTGCCAGCGTCAAGGGGGCGCGGGGTAACTATGGCTACACCTTC.

The chain couples TRBV27 to TRBJ2-6, with D possibly matching TRBD2 (6 bases). CDR3 length: 17 residues. V shed 4 bases and J shed 0 bases, with 13 bases lying between them. In germline, CDR1 is MNHEY, CDR2 SMNVEV (reference sequence). CDR3: CASSSLRGFSGANVLTF. DNA for the CDR3: TGTGCCAGCAGTTCGTTGCGGGGATTCTCTGGGGCCAACGTCCTGACTTTC.

This clone occurred once. This chain uses TRBV11-3 with TRBJ2-2, with 9 nucleotides matching TRBD1. CDR3 length: 16 amino acids. Unmatched junction bases numbered 7, after V lost 6 bases and J lost 2 bases. Germline CDR1 reads SGHNT; CDR2 reads YENEEA. Written as DNA, the CDR3 is TGTGCCAGCAGTAAGGGACAGGGTGACAACACCGGGGAGCTGTTTTTT. Its translation is CASSKGQGDNTGELFF.

The chain combines TRBV30 with TRBJ2-2; 9 bases line up with TRBD2. CDR1 is GTSNPN, CDR2 SVGIG, per germline (reference sequence). V lost 8 bases to trimming and J lost 6 bases; unmatched junction nucleotides: 10. The CDR3 loop spans 14 amino acids. CDR3 sequence: CATRSGRGPGELFF. The CDR3 DNA reads as TGTGCCACCCGTAGCGGGAGAGGACCCGGGGAGCTGTTTTTT.

The rearrangement joins TRBV7-2 to TRBJ2-1; D unresolved. Germline CDR1 SGHTA, CDR2 FQGNSA. The germline V and J ends were trimmed by 1 base and 9 bases, with 10 bases remaining between them. This CDR3 is 13 amino acids long. The CDR3 DNA sequence: TGTGCCAGCAGCTTAGTTTACACGGCTGAGCAGTTCTTC. This codes for CASSLVYTAEQFF.